Listed below are T cell receptor beta chains from one sample, sequenced in a study of blood T cell repertoires in COVID-19. Sequencing used immunoSEQ multiplex PCR; TCRdb keeps in-frame clones, though not all of them. The table records some 200,000 clones, approximately 85% of them present only once. The sample taken for sequencing was PBMCs or T cells enriched from blood (not recorded which). The receptors originated from a man aged 35 to 55 who had recovered from COVID-19. The CDR3 runs from the conserved cysteine through the conserved F or W. D genes are given only for firm matches. Clone size is given for some rows only: seen once, a few or many times, or a class if the clone is expanded.

J gene: TRBJ1-4
V gene: TRBV3-1/TRBV3-2
D gene: .
clone size: once
CDR3 protein: CASSHRQINEKLFF
CDR3 DNA: TGTGCCAGCAGCCACCGACAGATTAATGAAAAACTGTTTTTT

J gene: TRBJ1-1
V gene: TRBV10-3
D gene: TRBD1
clone size: .
CDR3 protein: CAIGTTGGTEAFF
CDR3 DNA: TGTGCCATCGGAACGACAGGGGGAACTGAAGCTTTCTTT

J gene: TRBJ1-1
V gene: TRBV7-2
D gene: .
clone size: once
CDR3 protein: CASSFSGDMNTEAFF
CDR3 DNA: TGTGCCAGCAGCTTCTCAGGGGACATGAACACTGAAGCTTTCTTT

J gene: TRBJ2-3
V gene: TRBV5-8
D gene: .
clone size: .
CDR3 protein: CASSSTFTGISTDTQYF
CDR3 DNA: TGTGCCAGCAGCTCAACCTTTACAGGGATTAGCACAGATACGCAGTATTTT

J gene: TRBJ2-7
V gene: TRBV19
D gene: .
clone size: .
CDR3 protein: CASSLQGGGSYEQYF
CDR3 DNA: TGTGCCAGTTCCTTACAGGGAGGGGGGAGCTACGAGCAGTACTTC

J gene: TRBJ2-1
V gene: TRBV9
D gene: TRBD2
clone size: .
CDR3 protein: CASSPEVAGSYNEQFF
CDR3 DNA: TGTGCCAGCAGCCCCGAGGTAGCGGGGTCCTACAATGAGCAGTTCTTC

J gene: TRBJ2-3
V gene: TRBV30
D gene: .
clone size: .
CDR3 protein: CAWSLETDTQYF
CDR3 DNA: TGTGCCTGGAGTCTAGAGACAGATACGCAGTATTTT

J gene: TRBJ2-7
V gene: TRBV7-3
D gene: TRBD1
clone size: .
CDR3 protein: CASSLARTGRHEQYF
CDR3 DNA: TGTGCCAGCAGCTTAGCACGGACAGGTCGGCACGAGCAGTACTTC

J gene: TRBJ2-5
V gene: TRBV7-8
D gene: TRBD1
clone size: .
CDR3 protein: CASSADREETQYF
CDR3 DNA: TGTGCCAGCAGCGCGGACAGGGAAGAGACCCAGTACTTC

J gene: TRBJ2-7
V gene: TRBV2
D gene: .
clone size: few
CDR3 protein: CATGGYEQYF
CDR3 DNA: TGTGCCACCGGAGGCTACGAGCAGTACTTC

J gene: TRBJ1-5
V gene: TRBV12-3/TRBV12-4
D gene: .
clone size: once
CDR3 protein: CASSLSSSAQHF
CDR3 DNA: TGTGCCAGCAGCCTGTCGAGTTCTGCCCAGCATTTT

J gene: TRBJ2-7
V gene: TRBV7-2
D gene: TRBD2
clone size: .
CDR3 protein: CASSSGGSGTVREQYF
CDR3 DNA: TGTGCCAGCAGCTCGGGAGGGAGCGGGACCGTACGGGAGCAGTACTTC

J gene: TRBJ2-3
V gene: TRBV9
D gene: TRBD2
clone size: .
CDR3 protein: CASSVGGGSTDTQYF
CDR3 DNA: TGTGCCAGCAGCGTAGGGGGGGGTAGCACAGATACGCAGTATTTT

J gene: TRBJ1-2
V gene: TRBV12-3/TRBV12-4
D gene: .
clone size: .
CDR3 protein: CASSLRTDGYTF
CDR3 DNA: TGTGCCAGCAGCCTCAGGACAGATGGCTACACCTTC

J gene: TRBJ1-4
V gene: TRBV6-5
D gene: TRBD1
clone size: .
CDR3 protein: CASLRDSRRGLFF
CDR3 DNA: TGTGCCAGCCTCCGGGACAGCCGTCGAGGGTTGTTTTTT

J gene: TRBJ1-1
V gene: TRBV4-3
D gene: .
clone size: once
CDR3 protein: CASSPRMEESPEAFF
CDR3 DNA: TGCGCCAGCAGCCCCCGCATGGAGGAAAGTCCTGAAGCTTTCTTT

J gene: TRBJ2-5
V gene: TRBV11-2
D gene: .
clone size: .
CDR3 protein: CASSLAVQETQYF
CDR3 DNA: TGTGCCAGCAGCTTAGCGGTCCAAGAGACCCAGTACTTC

J gene: TRBJ1-1
V gene: TRBV10-2
D gene: .
clone size: .
CDR3 protein: CASRLRGNTEAFF
CDR3 DNA: TGCGCCAGCCGGCTAAGGGGGAACACTGAAGCTTTCTTT

J gene: TRBJ2-1
V gene: TRBV5-8
D gene: .
clone size: .
CDR3 protein: CASSTQGDSYNEQFF
CDR3 DNA: TGTGCCAGCAGTACACAGGGAGACTCCTACAATGAGCAGTTCTTC

J gene: TRBJ2-7
V gene: TRBV27
D gene: TRBD2
clone size: .
CDR3 protein: CASSLAGGPSREQYF
CDR3 DNA: TGTGCCAGCAGTTTAGCGGGAGGGCCCTCGAGAGAGCAGTACTTC

J gene: TRBJ1-2
V gene: TRBV7-2
D gene: .
clone size: .
CDR3 protein: CASSYYRGEYGYTF
CDR3 DNA: TGTGCCAGCAGCTACTACCGGGGGGAGTATGGCTACACCTTC

J gene: TRBJ1-3
V gene: TRBV11-3
D gene: .
clone size: .
CDR3 protein: CASSLGRGYEGNTIYF
CDR3 DNA: TGTGCCAGCAGCTTAGGTCGGGGATATGAAGGAAACACCATATATTTT

J gene: TRBJ1-1
V gene: TRBV7-9
D gene: TRBD1
clone size: .
CDR3 protein: CASSLLGTGGTEAFF
CDR3 DNA: TGTGCCAGCAGCTTGTTAGGGACAGGGGGGACTGAAGCTTTCTTT

J gene: TRBJ1-2
V gene: TRBV5-1
D gene: TRBD1
clone size: .
CDR3 protein: CASSPGQTTGTGDGYTF
CDR3 DNA: TGCGCCAGCAGCCCCGGCCAGACCACCGGGACAGGGGATGGCTACACCTTC

J gene: TRBJ1-1
V gene: TRBV11-3
D gene: TRBD1
clone size: .
CDR3 protein: CASSRDRNTEAFF
CDR3 DNA: TGTGCCAGCAGCCGGGACAGAAACACTGAAGCTTTCTTT

J gene: TRBJ2-4
V gene: TRBV6-5
D gene: .
clone size: .
CDR3 protein: CASSSDTKNIQYF
CDR3 DNA: TGTGCCAGCAGTTCGGACACGAAAAACATTCAGTACTTC

J gene: TRBJ1-6
V gene: TRBV30
D gene: TRBD1
clone size: .
CDR3 protein: CAWSVRDRVLGSPLHF
CDR3 DNA: TGTGCCTGGAGTGTAAGGGACAGGGTTCTAGGATCACCCCTCCACTTT

J gene: TRBJ1-3
V gene: TRBV9
D gene: TRBD1
clone size: .
CDR3 protein: CASSIEGQGAGNTIYF
CDR3 DNA: TGTGCCAGCAGCATAGAGGGACAGGGGGCTGGAAACACCATATATTTT

J gene: TRBJ1-2
V gene: TRBV3-1/TRBV3-2
D gene: .
clone size: .
CDR3 protein: CASSHRGADYGYTF
CDR3 DNA: TGTGCCAGCAGCCACAGAGGTGCCGACTATGGCTACACCTTC

J gene: TRBJ1-5
V gene: TRBV7-2
D gene: .
clone size: .
CDR3 protein: CASSSQFSNQPQHF
CDR3 DNA: TGTGCCAGCAGCTCACAGTTCAGCAATCAGCCCCAGCATTTT